This T cell receptor (beta chain) was sequenced in a study of CD4 T cells in relation to SARS-CoV-2 and coronaviruses. Whole-study context: The negative reference was HIV-1 Nef peptide pool or peptide-free culture.

Method: immunoSEQ multiplex PCR; TCRdb's copy keeps in-frame clones and lacks some. The table has some 11,000 clones, 84% seen once. Regarding the study as a whole: No crossreactivity against non-spike viral proteins was tested here.

CD4+ T cells from unexposed donors were obtained before the COVID-19 pandemic (2011-2018). After nine to ten days of culture, CD4+ T cells were isolated. Unexposed-donor CD4+ T cells were probed with SARS-CoV-2 S/N and four cold-coronavirus spikes, cells permitting. Details on this clone: What it binds is not known.

Sequenced input: CD4+ T cells from PBMCs, cultured in vitro. The sequence derives from a human donor in good health.

As DNA, the CDR3 is TGTGCCAGCTCACCTTGGACAGGGCGTTCTGGAAACACCATATATTTT. It translates to CASSPWTGRSGNTIYF. This sequence joins TRBV18 and TRBJ1-3; 8 bases agree with TRBD1. This CDR3 is 16 amino acids long. The germline V gene has CDR1 KGHSH and CDR2 LQKENI. V dropped 3 bases and J dropped 1; count of bases not matched to a gene: 5.